A single T cell receptor beta chain is shown here with its context. These data belong to a study of blood T cell repertoires in COVID-19. Study overall: Collection of acute and convalescent COVID-19 samples took place in the United States, Italy and Spain. T cells, B-cell-depleted T cells, or PBMCs supplied cDNA or gDNA.

This CDR3 is built from 13 residues. V shed 1 base, J shed 15 bases, and the junction held 9 bases outside the gene matches. Germline CDR1 SGHTA, CDR2 FQGNSA. Study processing details: The authors estimated nucleated cell counts from reference gene primer amplification. The assay was immunoSEQ multiplex PCR, and TCRdb's table has in-frame clones only and misses some. V and J calls and clone size follow that table, whereas D and trimming were derived from the DNA. This table has about 62,000 clones, around 87% appearing once. The sequence derives from a woman aged 55 to 70 with COVID-19, enrolled during active disease. Sequencing input: peripheral blood. V gene TRBV7-2 combines with J gene TRBJ2-1, with TRBD2 matching 7 bases. The CDR3 reads CASSLETGGLGFF. DNA of the CDR3: TGTGCCAGCAGCTTAGAAACGGGGGGTTTAGGGTTCTTC.